The 22 T cell receptor beta chains given below trace back to one sample, sequenced in a study of cytomegalovirus exposure and HLA in healthy donors. The study ran its PCR with 60 Vbeta and 13 Jbeta primers. Assay: immunoSEQ multiplex PCR; the TCRdb copy retains only in-frame clones and omits some. Of under 200,000 clones detected, about 70% appear once; the ten largest clones hold 1.8%. The sequenced material came from PBMCs. The receptor source for this set is a young woman in good health and CMV-seronegative.

The J gene is TRBJ2-2, the V gene TRBV29-1; D uncertain. Between the trimmed V and J ends, which lost 4 bases and 4 bases, there was a span of 7 bases. The germline CDR1 and CDR2 sequences are SQVTM and ANQGSEA. The CDR3 spans 12 residues. DNA of the CDR3: TGCAGCGTTGTTCAGTCCACCGGGGAGCTGTTTTTT. Translation: CSVVQSTGELFF.

V gene TRBV7-6 combines with J gene TRBJ2-1; 7 bases map to TRBD2. Germline-derived CDR1 and CDR2 are SGHVS and FNYEAQ. J was trimmed by 8 bases and V by 1 base; bases with no gene match: 8. The CDR3 totals 15 residues. CDR3 nucleotides: TGTGCCAGCAGCTTAGGCGGGAGTCTTAGCGATGAGCAGTTCTTC. This encodes CASSLGGSLSDEQFF.

The chain's CDR3 is CASGPGLINNEQFF. The CDR3 DNA reads TGTGCCAGTGGACCGGGACTGATAAACAATGAGCAGTTCTTC. This chain uses TRBV19 with TRBJ2-1; tentatively, D is TRBD2 (6 bases). Trimming left V 8 bases short and J 5 bases short, with 16 bases between. Germline assignment: CDR1 LNHDA and CDR2 SQIVND (reference sequence). The CDR3 loop spans 14 amino acids.

This clone was recorded once. The genes are TRBV7-6 and TRBJ1-4, with TRBD1 identical over 10 bases. Germline values: CDR1 SGHVS, CDR2 FNYEAQ. The junction had 6 bases not matched to a gene; V was cut back by 5 bases and J by 6 bases. The CDR3 loop spans 15 amino acids. The CDR3: CASSRTGGTDEKLFF. The DNA for the CDR3 is TGTGCCAGCAGCAGGACAGGGGGAACCGATGAAAAACTGTTTTTT.

The chain carries TRBV5-1 and TRBJ2-7, with 8 bases lining up with TRBD1. V lost 3 bases to trimming and J lost 3 bases; unmatched junction nucleotides: 5. There are 14 residues in the CDR3. Germline V gene data show CDR1 as SGHRS and CDR2 as YFSETQ. In DNA, the CDR3 is TGCGCCAGCAGCTGGGGGACAGGATTCTACGAGCAGTACTTC. It is translated as CASSWGTGFYEQYF.

The rearrangement uses TRBV11-2 and TRBJ2-1; D is perhaps TRBD2 (5 bases). The CDR3 covers 15 residues. CDR1 and CDR2 from the germline V gene are SGHAT and FQNNGV. V lost 3 bases, J lost 8 bases, and 17 bases lay in between. CDR3 in amino acids: CASSFSASPRYEQFF. In DNA, the CDR3 is TGTGCCAGCAGCTTTTCTGCTAGCCCGCGGTATGAGCAGTTCTTC.

The gene calls are TRBV27 and TRBJ1-1; the match to TRBD1 covers 10 bases. Losses at the gene ends were 4 bases for V and 8 bases for J; bases not matched to a gene: 4. Germline V lookup: CDR1 MNHEY, CDR2 SMNVEV (reference sequence). CDR3 length: 13 amino acids. The CDR3 region is CASSWGQGTEAFF. CDR3 DNA sequence: TGTGCCAGCAGTTGGGGACAGGGGACAGAAGCTTTCTTT.

This clone was observed a few times. This sequence joins TRBV6-5 and TRBJ1-1; the D is unclear. V shed 6 bases and J shed 1 base, with 9 bases lying between them. Germline values: CDR1 MNHEY, CDR2 SVGAGI. This CDR3 has 13 residues. The DNA of the CDR3 is TGTGCCAGCAGCCCCCAGGAGAACACTGAAGCTTTCTTT. It codes for CASSPQENTEAFF.

This rearrangement joins TRBV6-1 to TRBJ1-3; 8 bases line up with TRBD1. Germline assignment: CDR1 MNHNS and CDR2 SASEGT. V lost 1 base, J lost 1 base, and 3 bases stayed unmatched. The CDR3 is 16 amino acids. The CDR3 region has the DNA TGTGCCAGCAGTGAAGTCACAGGGGGGTCTGGAAACACCATATATTTT. It encodes CASSEVTGGSGNTIYF.

V gene TRBV29-1 combines with J gene TRBJ1-1; D is undetermined. The CDR3 spans 17 residues. The germline V gene encodes CDR1 SQVTM and CDR2 ANQGSEA. V was clipped by 7 bases and J by 2 bases, with 26 bases between them. The CDR3 sequence: CSAYTSLPLRGNTEAFF. The CDR3 DNA sequence: TGCAGCGCGTATACCTCCCTCCCCCTGCGAGGAAACACTGAAGCTTTCTTT.

The rearrangement links TRBV7-9 to TRBJ2-1, with TRBD2 matching 14 bases. The CDR3 is made up of 15 amino acids. J gave up 15 bases and V 5 bases, and 12 bases lay outside the gene matches. The V gene's germline CDR1 is SEHNR and CDR2 FQNEAQ (reference sequence). The DNA of the CDR3 is TGTGCCAGCAGCAACCGACTAGCGGGAGGGACGATCGCGTTCTTC. It is translated as CASSNRLAGGTIAFF.

The genes are TRBV19 and TRBJ1-2, with TRBD1 matching 9 bases. The length of the CDR3 is 13 residues. The germline CDR1 and CDR2 sequences are LNHDA and SQIVND (reference sequence). Losses at the gene ends were 7 bases for V and 9 bases for J; bases not matched to a gene: 9. CDR3 in amino acids: CASTRTGEGSYTF. The CDR3 DNA is TGTGCCAGTACCCGGACAGGGGAGGGGAGCTACACCTTC.

V gene TRBV28 combines with J gene TRBJ1-2; 9 bases align to TRBD1. The CDR3 spans 16 residues. Germline V gives CDR1 MDHEN, CDR2 SYDVKM. The junction had 10 bases not matched to a gene; V was cut back by 3 bases and J by 5 bases. The CDR3 nucleotides read TGTGCCAGCAGTTTTACGCCCGGGACAGGGTTATATGGCTACACCTTC. This gives the protein CASSFTPGTGLYGYTF.

The chain employs TRBV4-1 and TRBJ2-7; 9 bases match TRBD2. The CDR3 is 15 amino acids. J was trimmed by 2 bases and V by 4 bases; bases with no gene match: 6. In germline, CDR1 is MGHRA, CDR2 YSYEKL. The CDR3 protein is CASSPPAGGPYEQYF. The DNA of the CDR3 is TGCGCCAGCAGCCCCCCAGCGGGGGGTCCCTACGAGCAGTACTTC.

The CDR3 protein is CASSPMLLAGINTGELFF. For the CDR3, the DNA is TGTGCCAGCTCACCAATGTTACTAGCGGGGATAAACACCGGGGAGCTGTTTTTT. The chain carries TRBV18 and TRBJ2-2; 10 bases fit TRBD2. Germline V gene sequence: CDR1 KGHSH, CDR2 LQKENI. CDR3 length: 18 amino acids. V lost 2 bases and J lost 2; bases outside the gene matches: 8.

The chain employs TRBV19 and TRBJ2-6; 11 positions agree with TRBD1. Germline CDR1 reads LNHDA; CDR2 reads SQIVND (reference sequence). Germline trimming cut 0 bases from V and 4 bases from J; bases unmatched to any gene: 5. This CDR3 has 18 residues. The CDR3 DNA reads TGTGCCAGTAGTATAGATGGGACAGGGGGAAGCGGGGCCAACGTCCTGACTTTC. Residues: CASSIDGTGGSGANVLTF.

The rearrangement joins TRBV4-1 to TRBJ1-2; 10 nucleotides agree with TRBD1. The J segment lost 5 bases and the V segment lost 4 bases, leaving 1 base of the junction unmatched. CDR1 MGHRA and CDR2 YSYEKL come from the germline V gene. CDR3 size: 13 residues. The CDR3 is CASSRGQGYGYTF. The CDR3 DNA sequence: TGCGCCAGCAGCCGGGGACAGGGGTATGGCTACACCTTC.

The chain carries TRBV9 and TRBJ2-3; 9 nucleotides match TRBD2. Germline V gene lookup returns CDR1 SGDLS and CDR2 YYNGEE. The CDR3 length is 17 residues. Trimming at V came to 0 bases and at J to 1 base, leaving 6 bases not matched to a gene. Written as DNA, the CDR3 is TGTGCCAGCAGCGTAGAGTCTCGGACTAGCGGCACAGATACGCAGTATTTT. It yields the protein CASSVESRTSGTDTQYF.

The chain carries TRBV7-2 and TRBJ2-5, with D maybe TRBD2 (5 bases). CDR3 size: 14 residues. The V end was cut by 4 bases, the J end by 5 bases, with 14 bases between. CDR1 SGHTA and CDR2 FQGNSA come from the germline V gene. For the CDR3, the DNA is TGTGCCAGCAGCTCTCGCGCGACGGGGGAGACCCAGTACTTC. Its protein is CASSSRATGETQYF.

This clone was found a few times. The chain recombines TRBV19 with TRBJ1-5, with TRBD1 matching 7 bases. V lost 5 bases and J lost 3; bases outside the gene matches: 4. The CDR3 has 14 amino acids. Looked up from germline, CDR1 is LNHDA and CDR2 is SQIVND (reference sequence). CDR3 region: CASSVGTVNQPQHF. The CDR3 nucleotides are TGTGCCAGTAGTGTCGGGACAGTCAATCAGCCCCAGCATTTT.

This clone was observed a handful of times. V gene TRBV6-5 combines with J gene TRBJ1-1, with TRBD1 matching 10 bases. There are 15 residues in the CDR3. Germline trimming cut 7 bases from V and 3 bases from J; bases unmatched to any gene: 8. Looked up from germline, CDR1 is MNHEY and CDR2 is SVGAGI. As DNA, the CDR3 is TGTGCCAGCAACCGATGGGACAGGGGCGACACTGAAGCTTTCTTT. Amino acid sequence: CASNRWDRGDTEAFF.

The chain recombines TRBV27 with TRBJ1-3; no reliable D call. V was shortened by 2 bases and J by 5 bases, with 13 bases between the two germline ends. The CDR3 totals 15 residues. Per the germline V gene, CDR1 is MNHEY and CDR2 is SMNVEV (reference sequence). The CDR3 protein is CASSLSSIGRNTIYF. The CDR3 nucleotides read TGTGCCAGCAGTTTAAGCTCTATTGGGCGAAACACCATATATTTT.